Listed below are T cell receptor beta chains from one sample, sequenced in a study of cytomegalovirus exposure and HLA in healthy donors. Libraries were prepared by immunoSEQ multiplex PCR; TCRdb keeps only in-frame clonotypes and omits some of them. This sample has around 190,000 clones, with roughly 10% found just once. Sequenced: PBMCs. The receptor source for this set is a woman in her twenties or thirties in good health and CMV-seropositive. Both conserved end residues are part of each CDR3. D genes are given only for firm matches. A clone size is listed for some rows: how often the clone was seen (once, few, many), or a class if it is expanded.

clone size	D gene	V gene	J gene	CDR3 DNA	CDR3 protein
few	-	TRBV5-1	TRBJ2-7	TGCGCCAGCAGCTTGGGGCCGTTGAAGTACTTC	CASSLGPLKYF
few	-	TRBV6-6	TRBJ1-2	TGTGCCAGCAGTGTAAGTCCAGTGATGACAGGCCCCTACACCTTC	CASSVSPVMTGPYTF
few	-	TRBV7-8	TRBJ1-1	TGTGCCAGCAGCTTAGGTCAGAACACTGAAGCTTTCTTT	CASSLGQNTEAFF
-	-	TRBV2	TRBJ1-4	TGTGCCAGCAGTGACCTTGAAAAACTGTTTTTT	CASSDLEKLFF
-	TRBD2	TRBV30	TRBJ2-7	TGTGCCTGGAGTGTAATAGCGGGAGATGACGAGCAGTACTTC	CAWSVIAGDDEQYF
few	-	TRBV5-1	TRBJ2-3	TGCGCCAGCAGCCGGGACTCAGTCACAGATACGCAGTATTTT	CASSRDSVTDTQYF
few	-	TRBV19	TRBJ2-7	TGTGCCAGCCTGGGGGGGCACGAGCAGTACTTC	CASLGGHEQYF
few	-	TRBV7-9	TRBJ1-4	TGTGCCAGCAGCTTAGCGGTGCAGGGAAGACTGTTTTTT	CASSLAVQGRLFF
few	-	TRBV30	TRBJ1-4	TGTGCCTGGACAAGTGTCCGAGTAAATGAAAAACTGTTTTTT	CAWTSVRVNEKLFF
-	-	TRBV19	TRBJ2-1	TGTGCCAGTAGCCGTTCGCCCGGGACATCCGTTAACAATGAGCAGTTCTTC	CASSRSPGTSVNNEQFF
-	TRBD1	TRBV29-1	TRBJ1-2	TGCAGCGTGACAGGGAGCAAGTATGGCTACACCTTC	CSVTGSKYGYTF
-	-	TRBV15	TRBJ2-5	TGTGCCACCAGCAGTTCCAGCCTCCAAGAGGCCCAGTACTTC	CATSSSSLQEAQYF
-	-	TRBV7-9	TRBJ2-4	TGTGCCAGCAGCTTGGAGGGTGGAGACATTCAGTACTTC	CASSLEGGDIQYF
-	TRBD2	TRBV11-3	TRBJ2-1	TGTGCCAGCAGCTGGACTAGCGGGAGGGAGGTTGAGCAGTTCTTC	CASSWTSGREVEQFF
few	TRBD1	TRBV7-9	TRBJ2-7	TGTGCCAGCAGCGACGGACAGGGGAGGTCCCTTCTTTACGAGCAGTACTTC	CASSDGQGRSLLYEQYF
-	-	TRBV15	TRBJ1-4	TGTGCCACCAGCAGAGAACCCGGTGGGCGTGAAAAACTGTTTTTT	CATSREPGGREKLFF
-	TRBD1	TRBV7-9	TRBJ2-5	TGTGCCAGCAGCTTAGGGGGACAGGGGACGGAGACCCAGTACTTC	CASSLGGQGTETQYF
-	-	TRBV7-2	TRBJ1-4	TGTGCCAGCAGCTTAGTAATAGCGGGGGGCACTAATGAAAAACTGTTTTTT	CASSLVIAGGTNEKLFF
few	-	TRBV12-5	TRBJ1-5	TGTGCTAGTGCCTGGTCGGGCAATCAGCCCCAGCATTTT	CASAWSGNQPQHF
once	-	TRBV6-1	TRBJ2-7	TGTGCCAGCAGTGAATTTCGTGCGACTTCCTACGAGCAGTACTTC	CASSEFRATSYEQYF
-	-	TRBV6-6	TRBJ2-2	TGTGCCAGTTCTCGGACAGCGCTTAACACCGGGGAGCTGTTTTTT	CASSRTALNTGELFF
-	-	TRBV23-1	TRBJ2-7	TGCGCCAGCAGTCGACACTACGAGCAGTACTTC	CASSRHYEQYF
-	TRBD2	TRBV2	TRBJ2-7	TGTGCCAGCATTAGGAGAAGCGGGGGCTACGAGCAGTACTTC	CASIRRSGGYEQYF
-	-	TRBV29-1	TRBJ2-3	TGCAGCGTTGATAAGGGACAATGGGGAGATACGCAGTATTTT	CSVDKGQWGDTQYF
-	-	TRBV2	TRBJ2-7	TGTGCCAGCAGTGAATTTACACAGGGCGCCAACGAGCAGTACTTC	CASSEFTQGANEQYF
-	TRBD1	TRBV2	TRBJ1-6	TGTGCCAGCCTAGGGGGCAGGGGCTTTAATTCACCCCTCCACTTT	CASLGGRGFNSPLHF
few	-	TRBV10-3	TRBJ1-1	TGTGCCATAAGACAGGTGGGTGGGAACACTGAAGCTTTCTTT	CAIRQVGGNTEAFF
-	-	TRBV7-9	TRBJ2-7	TGTGCCAGCAACCCGGCCTACGAGCAGTACTTC	CASNPAYEQYF
-	-	TRBV6-1	TRBJ2-2	TGTGCCAGCAGACGGCCTTCGACGACTACCGGGGAGCTGTTTTTT	CASRRPSTTTGELFF
-	TRBD1	TRBV19	TRBJ1-1	TGTGCCAGTAGTATGCGGACAGGGATGGGCACTGAAGCTTTCTTT	CASSMRTGMGTEAFF
-	-	TRBV15	TRBJ2-5	TGTGCCACCAGCAAGCGGTTGCAAGAGACCCAGTACTTC	CATSKRLQETQYF
-	-	TRBV27	TRBJ1-6	TGTGCCAGCAGACACAGGGAGTATAGTTCACCCCTCCACTTT	CASRHREYSSPLHF
-	-	TRBV5-1	TRBJ2-7	TGCGCCAGCAGCCTCAATCAGGGGGAGCAGTACTTC	CASSLNQGEQYF
few	-	TRBV27	TRBJ2-3	TGTGCCAGCAGTTTATCGGGCCCGGGACTTCGCACAGATACGCAGTATTTT	CASSLSGPGLRTDTQYF
few	TRBD1	TRBV11-2	TRBJ2-2	TGTGCCAGCAGCTCCGCCGGGACAGGGGGCGGGGAGCTGTTTTTT	CASSSAGTGGGELFF
few	-	TRBV5-8	TRBJ2-3	TGTGCCAGCAGCTTGGGACAGGAGGGCACAGATACGCAGTATTTT	CASSLGQEGTDTQYF
few	TRBD2	TRBV5-6	TRBJ2-5	TGTGCCAGCAGCTTGTTGGGAGGGGAAGAGACCCAGTACTTC	CASSLLGGEETQYF
-	TRBD1	TRBV4-1	TRBJ2-1	TGCGCCAGCAGCCAAGTGGGACAGTATGACAATGAGCAGTTCTTC	CASSQVGQYDNEQFF
-	-	TRBV9	TRBJ1-1	TGTGCCAGCAGCCCCGCCCTATACACTGAAGCTTTCTTT	CASSPALYTEAFF
few	-	TRBV7-8	TRBJ2-7	TGTGCCAGCAGCTTCCTCTACAGGGACGAGCAGTACTTC	CASSFLYRDEQYF